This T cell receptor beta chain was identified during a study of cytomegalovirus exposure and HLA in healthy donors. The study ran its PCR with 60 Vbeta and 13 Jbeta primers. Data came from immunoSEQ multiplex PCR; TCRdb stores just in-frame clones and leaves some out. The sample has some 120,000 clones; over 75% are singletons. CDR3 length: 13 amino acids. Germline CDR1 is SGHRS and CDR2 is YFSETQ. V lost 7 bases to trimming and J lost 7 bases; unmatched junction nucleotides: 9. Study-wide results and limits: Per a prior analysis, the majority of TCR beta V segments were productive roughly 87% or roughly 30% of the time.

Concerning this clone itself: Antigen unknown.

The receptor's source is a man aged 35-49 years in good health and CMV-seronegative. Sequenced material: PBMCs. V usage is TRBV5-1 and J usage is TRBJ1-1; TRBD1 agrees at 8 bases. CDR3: CASHRGGGDEAFF. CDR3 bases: TGCGCCAGCCACAGGGGGGGAGGAGATGAAGCTTTCTTT. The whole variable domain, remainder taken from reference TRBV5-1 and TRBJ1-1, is KAGVTQTPRYLIKTRGQQVTLSCSPISGHRSVSWYQQTPGQGLQFLFEYFSETQRNKGNFPGRFSGRQFSNSRSEMNVSTLELGDSALYLCASHRGGGDEAFFGQGTRLTVV.